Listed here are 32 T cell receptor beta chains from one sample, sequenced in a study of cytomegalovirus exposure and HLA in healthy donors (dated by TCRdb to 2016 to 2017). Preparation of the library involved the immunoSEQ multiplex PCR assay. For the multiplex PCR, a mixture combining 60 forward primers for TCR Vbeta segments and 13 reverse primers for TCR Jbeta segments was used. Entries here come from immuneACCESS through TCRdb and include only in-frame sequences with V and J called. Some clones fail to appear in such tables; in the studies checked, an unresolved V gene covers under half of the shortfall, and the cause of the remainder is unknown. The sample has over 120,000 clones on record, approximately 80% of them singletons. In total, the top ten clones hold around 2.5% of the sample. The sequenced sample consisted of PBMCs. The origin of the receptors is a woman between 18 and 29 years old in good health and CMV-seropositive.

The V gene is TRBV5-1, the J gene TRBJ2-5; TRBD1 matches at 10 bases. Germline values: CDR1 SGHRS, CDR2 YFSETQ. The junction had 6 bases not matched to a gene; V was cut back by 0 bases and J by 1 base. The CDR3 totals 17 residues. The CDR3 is CASSLGGTGASQETQYF. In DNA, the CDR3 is TGCGCCAGCAGCTTGGGGGGGACAGGGGCGTCCCAAGAGACCCAGTACTTC.

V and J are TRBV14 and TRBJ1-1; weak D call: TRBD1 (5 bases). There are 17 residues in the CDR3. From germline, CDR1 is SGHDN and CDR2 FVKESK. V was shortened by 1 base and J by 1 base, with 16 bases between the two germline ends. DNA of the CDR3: TGTGCCAGCAGCCAAGGGAGACAGATGAAGCAGAACACTGAAGCTTTCTTT. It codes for CASSQGRQMKQNTEAFF. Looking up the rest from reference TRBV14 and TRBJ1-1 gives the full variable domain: EAGVTQFPSHSVIEKGQTVTLRCDPISGHDNLYWYRRVMGKEIKFLLHFVKESKQDESGMPNNRFLAERTGGTYSTLKVQPAELEDSGVYFCASSQGRQMKQNTEAFFGQGTRLTVV.

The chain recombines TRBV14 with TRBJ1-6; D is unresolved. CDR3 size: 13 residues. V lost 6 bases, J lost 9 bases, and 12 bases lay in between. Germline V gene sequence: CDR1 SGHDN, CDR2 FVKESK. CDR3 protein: CASSLGGLSPLHF. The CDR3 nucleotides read TGTGCCAGCAGTCTGGGCGGACTTTCACCCCTCCACTTT. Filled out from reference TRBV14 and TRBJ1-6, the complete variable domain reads EAGVTQFPSHSVIEKGQTVTLRCDPISGHDNLYWYRRVMGKEIKFLLHFVKESKQDESGMPNNRFLAERTGGTYSTLKVQPAELEDSGVYFCASSLGGLSPLHFGNGTRLTVT.

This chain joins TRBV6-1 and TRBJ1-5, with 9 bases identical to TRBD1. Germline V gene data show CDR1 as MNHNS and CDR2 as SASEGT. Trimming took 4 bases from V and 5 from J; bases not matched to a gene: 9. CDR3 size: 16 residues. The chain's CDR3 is CASSGGTGIRDQPQHF. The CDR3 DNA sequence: TGTGCCAGCAGTGGCGGGACAGGGATTAGGGATCAGCCCCAGCATTTT.

This chain's CDR3 is CATRDTQYF. The CDR3 nucleotides are TGTGCCACCCGGGATACGCAGTATTTT. This chain connects TRBV7-9 to TRBJ2-3, with D uncertain. The V gene lost 10 bases and the J gene lost 6 bases, with 5 bases spanning the gap. CDR1 SEHNR and CDR2 FQNEAQ come from the germline V gene (reference sequence). The CDR3 length is 9 residues.

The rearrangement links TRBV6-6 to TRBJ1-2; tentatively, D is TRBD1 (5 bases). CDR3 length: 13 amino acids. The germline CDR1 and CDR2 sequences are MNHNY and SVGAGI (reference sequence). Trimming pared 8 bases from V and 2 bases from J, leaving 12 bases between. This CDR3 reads CASLQAGNYGYTF. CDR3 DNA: TGTGCCAGCCTCCAGGCAGGGAACTATGGCTACACCTTC.

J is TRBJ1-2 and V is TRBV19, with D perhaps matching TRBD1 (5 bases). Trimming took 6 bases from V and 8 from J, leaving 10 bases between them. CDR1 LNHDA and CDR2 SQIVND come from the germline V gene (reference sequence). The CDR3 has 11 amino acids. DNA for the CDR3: TGTGCCAGTAGAACAGGTCGCGGCTACACCTTC. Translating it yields CASRTGRGYTF.

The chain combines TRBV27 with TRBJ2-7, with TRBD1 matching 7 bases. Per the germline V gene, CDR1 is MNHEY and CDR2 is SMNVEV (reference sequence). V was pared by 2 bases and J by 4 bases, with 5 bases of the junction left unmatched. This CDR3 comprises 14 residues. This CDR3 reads CASSLTGTAYEQYF. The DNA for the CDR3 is TGTGCCAGCAGTTTAACCGGGACAGCGTACGAGCAGTACTTC.

The chain's CDR3 is CASSRPNRGFNGYTF. CDR3 bases: TGTGCCAGCAGTCGTCCCAACAGGGGATTTAATGGCTACACCTTC. V and J are TRBV28 and TRBJ1-2; 7 bases align to TRBD1. CDR3 length: 15 amino acids. Germline values: CDR1 MDHEN, CDR2 SYDVKM. V shed 5 bases and J 6 bases; nucleotides not matched to a gene: 12.

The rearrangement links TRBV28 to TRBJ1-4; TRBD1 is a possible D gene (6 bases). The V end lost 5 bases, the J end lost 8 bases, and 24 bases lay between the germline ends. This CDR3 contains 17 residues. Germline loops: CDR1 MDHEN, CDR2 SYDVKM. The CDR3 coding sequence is TGTGCCAGCAGTCCAAAGTCTGTACAGGGTCGGTGGGAAAAACTGTTTTTT. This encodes CASSPKSVQGRWEKLFF.

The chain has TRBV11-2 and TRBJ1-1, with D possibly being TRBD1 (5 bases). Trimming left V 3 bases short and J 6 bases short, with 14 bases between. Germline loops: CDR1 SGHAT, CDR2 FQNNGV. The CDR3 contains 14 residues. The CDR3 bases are TGTGCCAGCAGCTTTGGTGGGGGGGTGGCTGAAGCTTTCTTT. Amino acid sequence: CASSFGGGVAEAFF.

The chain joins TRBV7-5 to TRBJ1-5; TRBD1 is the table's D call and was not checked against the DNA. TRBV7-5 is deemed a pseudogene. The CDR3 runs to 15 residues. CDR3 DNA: TGTGTCAGAAGCTACCCTGACAGGGTTCAGGTGCCCCAGCATTTT. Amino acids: CVRSYPDRVQVPQHF.

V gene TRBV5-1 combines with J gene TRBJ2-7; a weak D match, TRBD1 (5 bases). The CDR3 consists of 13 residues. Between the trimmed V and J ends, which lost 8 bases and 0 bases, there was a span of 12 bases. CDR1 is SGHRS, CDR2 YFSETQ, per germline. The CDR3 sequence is CASQGEGSYEQYF. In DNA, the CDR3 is TGCGCCAGTCAGGGCGAAGGCTCCTACGAGCAGTACTTC.

In DNA form, the CDR3 reads TGTGCCAGCAGCTTAGACTTCGACTCCCGCAATGAGCAGTTCTTC. Translating it yields CASSLDFDSRNEQFF. The chain employs TRBV7-9 and TRBJ2-1; D ambiguous. Deletions cut 1 base from V and 6 bases from J, with 13 bases between. The CDR3 has 15 residues. Germline values: CDR1 SEHNR, CDR2 FQNEAQ (reference sequence).

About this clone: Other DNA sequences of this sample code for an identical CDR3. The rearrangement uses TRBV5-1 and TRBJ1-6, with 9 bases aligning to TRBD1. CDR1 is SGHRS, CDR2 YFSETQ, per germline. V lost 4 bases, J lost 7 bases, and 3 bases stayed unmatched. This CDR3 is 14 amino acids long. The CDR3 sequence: CASSLGTGNSPLHF. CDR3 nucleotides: TGCGCCAGCAGCCTCGGGACAGGGAATTCACCCCTCCACTTT.

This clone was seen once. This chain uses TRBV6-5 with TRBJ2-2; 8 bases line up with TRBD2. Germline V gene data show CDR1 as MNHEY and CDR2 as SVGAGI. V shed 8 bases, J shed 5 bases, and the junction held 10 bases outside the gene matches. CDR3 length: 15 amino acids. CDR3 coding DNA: TGTGCCAGCTCAAGCATACGGGGGGGAACCGGGGAGCTGTTTTTT. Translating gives CASSSIRGGTGELFF.

The CDR3 DNA reads as TGTGCCAGCAGCAAGACAGGGTTCTACGAGCAGTACTTC. This encodes CASSKTGFYEQYF. V and J are TRBV21-1 and TRBJ2-7; TRBD1, the table's D call, was not compared with the DNA. TRBV21-1 is recorded as a pseudogene. This CDR3 spans 13 amino acids.

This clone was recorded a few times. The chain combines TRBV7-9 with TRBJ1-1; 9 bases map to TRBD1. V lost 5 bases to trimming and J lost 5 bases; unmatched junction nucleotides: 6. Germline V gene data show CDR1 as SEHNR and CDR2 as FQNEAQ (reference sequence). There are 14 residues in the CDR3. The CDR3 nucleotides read TGTGCCAGCAGCCTACAGGGGGCCTCAACTGAAGCTTTCTTT. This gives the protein CASSLQGASTEAFF.

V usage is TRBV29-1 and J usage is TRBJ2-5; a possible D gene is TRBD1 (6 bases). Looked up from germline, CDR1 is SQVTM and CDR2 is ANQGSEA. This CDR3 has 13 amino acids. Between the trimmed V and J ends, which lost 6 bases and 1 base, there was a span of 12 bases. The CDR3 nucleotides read TGCAGCGTAAACCGGGACATCCAAGAGACCCAGTACTTC. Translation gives CSVNRDIQETQYF.

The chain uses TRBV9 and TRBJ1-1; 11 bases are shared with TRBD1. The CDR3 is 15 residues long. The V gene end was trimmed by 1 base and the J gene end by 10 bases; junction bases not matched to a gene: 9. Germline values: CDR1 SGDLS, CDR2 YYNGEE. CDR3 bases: TGTGCCAGCAGCGTAAACGGCGGGACAGGGGGAATAGCTTTCTTT. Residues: CASSVNGGTGGIAFF. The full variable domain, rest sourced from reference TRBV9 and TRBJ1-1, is DSGVTQTPKHLITATGQRVTLRCSPRSGDLSVYWYQQSLDQGLQFLIQYYNGEERAKGNILERFSAQQFPDLHSELNLSSLELGDSALYFCASSVNGGTGGIAFFGQGTRLTVV.

In DNA, the CDR3 is TGTGCCAGCAGTTACTCGGGCTATGAGCAGTTCTTC. Residues: CASSYSGYEQFF. The chain carries TRBV6-5 and TRBJ2-1, with unresolved D. The CDR3 consists of 12 residues. Germline V CDR1 and CDR2: MNHEY, SVGAGI. V gave up 0 bases and J gave up 8 bases, with 5 bases separating them.

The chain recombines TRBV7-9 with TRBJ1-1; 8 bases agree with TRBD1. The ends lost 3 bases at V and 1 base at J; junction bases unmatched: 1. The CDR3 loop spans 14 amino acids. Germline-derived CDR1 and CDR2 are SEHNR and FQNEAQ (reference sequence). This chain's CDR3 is CASSFGTGNTEAFF. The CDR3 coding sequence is TGTGCCAGCAGCTTTGGGACAGGGAACACTGAAGCTTTCTTT.

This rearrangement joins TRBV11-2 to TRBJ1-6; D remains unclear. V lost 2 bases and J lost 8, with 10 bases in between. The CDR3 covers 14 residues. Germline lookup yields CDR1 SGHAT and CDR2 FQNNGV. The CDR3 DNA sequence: TGTGCCAGCAGCTTAACTTCCCGGGATTCACCCCTCCACTTT. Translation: CASSLTSRDSPLHF.

This chain's CDR3 is CASSQDKGKGMVREKLFF. The DNA for the CDR3 is TGCGCCAGCAGCCAAGATAAAGGAAAGGGGATGGTTCGGGAAAAACTGTTTTTT. The chain carries TRBV4-3 and TRBJ1-4; D perhaps matches TRBD1 (5 bases). Germline CDR1 and CDR2: LGHNA and YSLEER. The CDR3 extends over 18 amino acids. The ends were cut back, 0 bases at V and 8 bases at J, with 22 bases in the middle.

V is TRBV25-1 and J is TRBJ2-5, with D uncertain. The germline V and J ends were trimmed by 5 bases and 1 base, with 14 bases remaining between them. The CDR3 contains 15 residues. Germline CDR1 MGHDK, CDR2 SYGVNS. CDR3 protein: CASSSSEVSQETQYF. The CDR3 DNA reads TGTGCCAGCAGTTCTTCAGAGGTTTCCCAAGAGACCCAGTACTTC.

The CDR3 loop reads CASSGSGRGGLQETQYF. The CDR3 DNA follows: TGTGCCAGCAGCGGGTCGGGGCGGGGGGGCCTCCAAGAGACCCAGTACTTC. This chain connects TRBV4-2 to TRBJ2-5, with 9 bases that match TRBD2. This CDR3 contains 17 residues. From germline, CDR1 is LGHNA and CDR2 YNFKEQ. V lost 5 bases to trimming and J lost 1 base; unmatched junction nucleotides: 11.

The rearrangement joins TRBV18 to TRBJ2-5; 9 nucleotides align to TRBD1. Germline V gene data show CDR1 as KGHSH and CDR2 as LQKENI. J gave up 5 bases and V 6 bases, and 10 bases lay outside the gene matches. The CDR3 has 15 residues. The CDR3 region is CASSSGTGSLETQYF. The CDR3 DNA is TGTGCCAGCTCGTCCGGGACAGGGAGTTTGGAGACCCAGTACTTC.

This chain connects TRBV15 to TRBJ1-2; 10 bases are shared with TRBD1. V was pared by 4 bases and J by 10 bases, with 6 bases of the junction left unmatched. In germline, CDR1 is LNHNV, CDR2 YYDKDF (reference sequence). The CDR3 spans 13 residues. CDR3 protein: CATSTGQGPFYTF. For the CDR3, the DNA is TGTGCCACCAGCACGGGACAGGGGCCTTTCTACACCTTC.

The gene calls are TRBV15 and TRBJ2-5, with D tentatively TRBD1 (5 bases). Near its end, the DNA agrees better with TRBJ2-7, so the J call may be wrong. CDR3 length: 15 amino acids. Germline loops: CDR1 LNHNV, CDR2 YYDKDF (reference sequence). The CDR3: CATSRDLDSSYEQYF. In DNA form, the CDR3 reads TGTGCCACCAGCAGAGATCTAGACAGCTCCTACGAGCAGTACTTC.

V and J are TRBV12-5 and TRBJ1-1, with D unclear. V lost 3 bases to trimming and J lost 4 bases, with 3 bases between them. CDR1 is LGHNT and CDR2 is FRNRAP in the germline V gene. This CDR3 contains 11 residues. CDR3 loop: CASGFSTEAFF. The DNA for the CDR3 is TGTGCTAGTGGTTTTAGCACTGAAGCTTTCTTT.

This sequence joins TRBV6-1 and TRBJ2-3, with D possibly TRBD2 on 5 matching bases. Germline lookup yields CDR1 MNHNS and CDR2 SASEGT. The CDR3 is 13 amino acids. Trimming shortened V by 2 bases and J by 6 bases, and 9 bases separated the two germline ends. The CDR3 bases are TGTGCCAGCAGTGAATCCGGGGTTGATACGCAGTATTTT. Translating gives CASSESGVDTQYF.

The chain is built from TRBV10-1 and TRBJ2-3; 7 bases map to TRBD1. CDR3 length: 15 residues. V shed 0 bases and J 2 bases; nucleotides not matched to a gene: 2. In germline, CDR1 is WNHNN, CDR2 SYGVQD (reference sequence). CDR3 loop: CASSESDRATDTQYF. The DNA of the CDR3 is TGCGCCAGCAGTGAGTCTGACAGGGCCACAGATACGCAGTATTTT.